Included here is one T cell receptor beta chain sequence, with context. V lost 6 bases to trimming and J lost 2 bases, with 12 bases between them. CDR1 SGHRS and CDR2 YFSETQ come from the germline V gene. The CDR3 length is 14 residues. In the original processing: Reference gene primer amplification in the assay estimated nucleated cell counts. Only in-frame clones appear in the TCRdb table, and some are missing; sequencing was by immunoSEQ multiplex PCR. D and trimming were read from the DNA, whereas the V and J calls and clone size are those reported in that table. The profile shows 150,000 or so clones, approximately 90% of them singletons. This record belongs to a study of blood T cell repertoires in COVID-19.

The rearrangement links TRBV5-1 to TRBJ1-5; D uncertain. Sequencing was done on a sample of peripheral blood. The TCR sequence derives from a woman aged 70 to 79 with acute or convalescent COVID-19. CDR3 sequence: CASIPSGRNQPQHF. In DNA form, the CDR3 reads TGCGCCAGCATCCCGAGCGGACGCAATCAGCCCCAGCATTTT.